This T cell receptor (beta chain) was profiled in a study of CD8+CD57+ T cells in acquired aplastic anemia. Study outcomes and limitations: In common between the patients and the controls were approximately 28 CD8+ CDR3 sequences.

Sequenced patients had shown CD8+CD57+ cell expansion by flow cytometry. Patients had not yet gotten any therapy when their blood was taken for sampling. To note about this clonotype: The antigen is unknown.

Both TCR beta VDJ combination and CDR3 sequence profiling were carried out. Genomic DNA was the template for this profiling. TCRdb used MiXCR to reprocess the reads, holding one entry per CDR3 protein. The sample consists of under 200,000 distinct CDR3 sequences, about two thirds of them appearing once. Trimming left V 2 bases short and J 1 base short, with 6 bases between. Germline lookup yields CDR1 MNHNY and CDR2 SVGAGI (reference sequence). The CDR3 length is 13 residues. The sequence derives from a human donor with aplastic anemia. The chain carries TRBV6-6 and TRBJ2-7, with D unresolved. The source material was sorted CD4+, CD8+, or CD8+CD57+ T cells (not recorded which) from PBMCs. CDR3 residues: CASSYEVSYEQYF. The CDR3 coding sequence is TGTGCCAGCAGTTACGAAGTTTCCTACGAGCAGTACTTC.